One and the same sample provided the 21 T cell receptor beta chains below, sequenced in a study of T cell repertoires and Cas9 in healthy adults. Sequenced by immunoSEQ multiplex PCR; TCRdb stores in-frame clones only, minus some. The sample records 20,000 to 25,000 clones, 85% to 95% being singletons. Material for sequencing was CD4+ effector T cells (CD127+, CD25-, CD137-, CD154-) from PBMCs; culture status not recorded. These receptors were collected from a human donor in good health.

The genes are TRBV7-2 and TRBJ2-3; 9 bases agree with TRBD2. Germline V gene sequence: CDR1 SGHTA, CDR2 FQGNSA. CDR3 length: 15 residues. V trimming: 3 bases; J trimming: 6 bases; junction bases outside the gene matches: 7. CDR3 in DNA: TGTGCCAGCAGCTTTTCGGCTAGCGGGACCGATACGCAGTATTTT. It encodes CASSFSASGTDTQYF. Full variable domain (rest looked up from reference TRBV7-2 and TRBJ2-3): GAGVSQSPSNKVTEKGKDVELRCDPISGHTALYWYRQSLGQGLEFLIYFQGNSAPDKSGLPSDRFSAERTGGSVSTLTIQRTQQEDSAVYLCASSFSASGTDTQYFGPGTRLTVL.

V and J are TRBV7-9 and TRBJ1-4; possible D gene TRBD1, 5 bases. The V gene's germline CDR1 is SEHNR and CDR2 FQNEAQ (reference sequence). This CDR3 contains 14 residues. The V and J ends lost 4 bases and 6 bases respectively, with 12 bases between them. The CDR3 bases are TGTGCCAGCAGCTACAGGTCCCGGTATGAAAAACTGTTTTTT. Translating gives CASSYRSRYEKLFF.

The CDR3, as DNA: TGTGCCAGTATAGGGGGCGGCTATGGCTACACCTTC. This encodes CASIGGGYGYTF. The rearrangement links TRBV19 to TRBJ1-2; 7 nucleotides align to TRBD1. The CDR3 extends over 12 amino acids. Germline CDR1 reads LNHDA; CDR2 reads SQIVND (reference sequence). Unmatched junction bases numbered 3, after V lost 7 bases and J lost 4 bases.

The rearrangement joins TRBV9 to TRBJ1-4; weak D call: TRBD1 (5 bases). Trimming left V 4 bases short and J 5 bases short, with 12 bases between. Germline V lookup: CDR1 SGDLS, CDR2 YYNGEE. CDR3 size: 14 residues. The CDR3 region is CASSRAGENEKLFF. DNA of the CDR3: TGTGCCAGCAGCAGAGCGGGGGAGAATGAAAAACTGTTTTTT.

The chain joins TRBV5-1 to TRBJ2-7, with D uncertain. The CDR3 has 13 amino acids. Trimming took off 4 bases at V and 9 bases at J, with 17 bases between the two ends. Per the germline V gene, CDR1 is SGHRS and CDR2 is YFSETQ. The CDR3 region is CASSVGHPGGQYF. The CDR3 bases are TGCGCCAGCAGCGTGGGTCACCCTGGCGGGCAGTACTTC.

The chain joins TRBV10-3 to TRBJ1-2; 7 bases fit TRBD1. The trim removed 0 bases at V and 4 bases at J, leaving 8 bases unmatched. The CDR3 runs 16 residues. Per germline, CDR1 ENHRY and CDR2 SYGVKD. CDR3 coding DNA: TGTGCCATCAGTGAGTCTCCAAGCCGGGACAGCTATGGCTACACCTTC. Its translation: CAISESPSRDSYGYTF.

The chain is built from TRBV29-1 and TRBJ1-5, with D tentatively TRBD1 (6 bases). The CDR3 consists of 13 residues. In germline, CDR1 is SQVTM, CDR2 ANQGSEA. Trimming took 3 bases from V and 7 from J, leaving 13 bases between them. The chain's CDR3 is CSVDWGAGQPQHF. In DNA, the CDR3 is TGCAGCGTTGACTGGGGGGCAGGGCAGCCCCAGCATTTT.

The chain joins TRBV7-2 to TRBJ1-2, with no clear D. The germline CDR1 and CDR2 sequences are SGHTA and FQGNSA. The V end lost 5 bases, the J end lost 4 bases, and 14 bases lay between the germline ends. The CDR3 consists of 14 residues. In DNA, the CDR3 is TGTGCCAGCAGCCTTCTCAGGACGGCCTATGGCTACACCTTC. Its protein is CASSLLRTAYGYTF. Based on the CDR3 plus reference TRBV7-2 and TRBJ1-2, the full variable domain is GAGVSQSPSNKVTEKGKDVELRCDPISGHTALYWYRQSLGQGLEFLIYFQGNSAPDKSGLPSDRFSAERTGGSVSTLTIQRTQQEDSAVYLCASSLLRTAYGYTFGSGTRLTVV.

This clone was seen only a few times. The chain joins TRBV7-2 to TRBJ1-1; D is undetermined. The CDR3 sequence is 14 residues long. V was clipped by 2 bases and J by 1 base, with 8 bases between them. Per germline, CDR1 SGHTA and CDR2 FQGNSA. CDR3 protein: CASSLNNGNTEAFF. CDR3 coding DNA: TGTGCCAGCAGCTTAAATAACGGGAACACTGAAGCTTTCTTT.

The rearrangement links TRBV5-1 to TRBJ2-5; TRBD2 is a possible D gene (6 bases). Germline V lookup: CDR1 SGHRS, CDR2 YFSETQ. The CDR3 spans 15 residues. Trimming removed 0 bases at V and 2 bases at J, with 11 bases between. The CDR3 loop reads CASSLGLVGQETQYF. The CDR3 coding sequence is TGCGCCAGCAGCTTGGGACTAGTAGGACAAGAGACCCAGTACTTC.

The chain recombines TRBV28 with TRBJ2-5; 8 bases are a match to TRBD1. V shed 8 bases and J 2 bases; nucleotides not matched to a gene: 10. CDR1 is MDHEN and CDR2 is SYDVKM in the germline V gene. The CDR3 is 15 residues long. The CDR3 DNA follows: TGTGCCAGCGGACTTCGACAGGGGCCACAAGAGACCCAGTACTTC. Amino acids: CASGLRQGPQETQYF. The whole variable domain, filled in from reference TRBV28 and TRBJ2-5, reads DVKVTQSSRYLVKRTGEKVFLECVQDMDHENMFWYRQDPGLGLRLIYFSYDVKMKEKGDIPEGYSVSREKKERFSLILESASTNQTSMYLCASGLRQGPQETQYFGPGTRLLVL.

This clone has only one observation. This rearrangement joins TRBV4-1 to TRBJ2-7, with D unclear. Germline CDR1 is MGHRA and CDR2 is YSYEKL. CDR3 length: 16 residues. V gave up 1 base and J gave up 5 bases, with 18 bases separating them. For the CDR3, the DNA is TGCGCCAGCAGCCAAGGGGCCGCCCTAAGAGGAAACGAGCAGTACTTC. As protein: CASSQGAALRGNEQYF.

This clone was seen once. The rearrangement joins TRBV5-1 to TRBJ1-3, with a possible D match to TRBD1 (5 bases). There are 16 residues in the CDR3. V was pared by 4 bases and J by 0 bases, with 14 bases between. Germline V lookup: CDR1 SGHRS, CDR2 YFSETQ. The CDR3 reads CASSRSQGNSGNTIYF. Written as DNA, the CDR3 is TGCGCCAGCAGCAGAAGTCAGGGAAACTCTGGAAACACCATATATTTT.

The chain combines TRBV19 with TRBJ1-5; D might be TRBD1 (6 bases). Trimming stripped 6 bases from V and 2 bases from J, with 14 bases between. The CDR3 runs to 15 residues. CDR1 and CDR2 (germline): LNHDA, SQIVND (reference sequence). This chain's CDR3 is CASRWGASGNQPQHF. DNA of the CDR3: TGTGCCAGTAGATGGGGGGCGTCGGGCAATCAGCCCCAGCATTTT.

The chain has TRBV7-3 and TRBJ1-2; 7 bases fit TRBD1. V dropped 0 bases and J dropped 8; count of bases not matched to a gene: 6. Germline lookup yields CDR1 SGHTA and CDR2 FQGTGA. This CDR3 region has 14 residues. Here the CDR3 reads CASSLTGGIDGYTF. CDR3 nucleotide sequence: TGTGCCAGCAGCTTAACAGGGGGCATCGACGGCTACACCTTC.

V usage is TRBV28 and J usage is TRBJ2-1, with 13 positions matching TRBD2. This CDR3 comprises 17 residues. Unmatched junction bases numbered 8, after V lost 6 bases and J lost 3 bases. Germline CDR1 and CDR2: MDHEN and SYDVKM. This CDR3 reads CASSPGLAGAGYNEQFF. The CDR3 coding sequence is TGTGCCAGCAGCCCCGGACTAGCGGGAGCTGGCTACAATGAGCAGTTCTTC. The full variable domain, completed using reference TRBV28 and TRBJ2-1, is DVKVTQSSRYLVKRTGEKVFLECVQDMDHENMFWYRQDPGLGLRLIYFSYDVKMKEKGDIPEGYSVSREKKERFSLILESASTNQTSMYLCASSPGLAGAGYNEQFFGPGTRLTVL.

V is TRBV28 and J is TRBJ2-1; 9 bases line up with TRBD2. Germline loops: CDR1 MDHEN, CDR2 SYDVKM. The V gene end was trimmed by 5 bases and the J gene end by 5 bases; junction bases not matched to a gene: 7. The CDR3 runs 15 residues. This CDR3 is CASSVSLAGNNEQFF. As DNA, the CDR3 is TGTGCCAGCAGTGTATCGCTAGCGGGGAACAATGAGCAGTTCTTC.

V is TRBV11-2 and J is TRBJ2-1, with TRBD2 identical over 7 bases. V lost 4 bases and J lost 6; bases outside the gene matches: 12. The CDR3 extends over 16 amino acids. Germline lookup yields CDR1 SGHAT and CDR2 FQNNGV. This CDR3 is CASSSYRGRELNEQFF. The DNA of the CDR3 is TGTGCCAGCAGCTCATACCGCGGGCGGGAGCTCAATGAGCAGTTCTTC.

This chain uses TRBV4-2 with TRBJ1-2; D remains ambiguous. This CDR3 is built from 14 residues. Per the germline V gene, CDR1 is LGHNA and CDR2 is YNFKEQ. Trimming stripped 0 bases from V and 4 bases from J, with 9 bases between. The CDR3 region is CASSQDYGFYGYTF. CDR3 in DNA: TGTGCCAGCAGCCAAGACTACGGTTTCTATGGCTACACCTTC.

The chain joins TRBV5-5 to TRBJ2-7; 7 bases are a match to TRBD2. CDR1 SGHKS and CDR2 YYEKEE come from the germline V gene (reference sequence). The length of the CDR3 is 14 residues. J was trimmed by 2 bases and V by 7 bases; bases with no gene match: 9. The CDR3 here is CASVREGTTYEQYV. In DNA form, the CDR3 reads TGTGCCAGCGTCAGGGAAGGGACTACCTACGAGCAGTACGTC.

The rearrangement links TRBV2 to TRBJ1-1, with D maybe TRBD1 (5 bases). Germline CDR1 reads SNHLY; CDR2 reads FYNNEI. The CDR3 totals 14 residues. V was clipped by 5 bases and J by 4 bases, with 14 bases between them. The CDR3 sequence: CASSRDSPFTEAFF. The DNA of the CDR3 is TGTGCCAGCAGTCGAGACAGCCCCTTCACTGAAGCTTTCTTT.